The 8 T cell receptor beta chains presented below share a single source sample, sequenced in a study of molecular identifiers for immune sequencing clone quantification. Via MiXCR, TCRdb re-called the PCR reads, giving one row per CDR3 protein. The data contain 490,000 or so distinct CDR3 sequences, roughly 25% of them singletons. Sequenced material: naive CD8+ T cells from blood, with Jurkat cell RNA spiked in. As for subset: FACS-sorted CD8+CD4-CCR7+CD45RA+ naive T cells. The receptors shown here come from a human donor in good health. Some libraries in this study had Jurkat cell RNA spiked in.

With respect to this clonotype: Relative to the germline gene, one junction end is altered; a read error may explain this. The rearrangement joins TRBV7-9 to TRBJ1-1, with a tentative D call TRBD1 (5 bases). Germline CDR1 and CDR2: SEHNR and FQNEAQ (reference sequence). The CDR3 is made up of 14 amino acids. The CDR3 DNA reads TGTGTCAGCAGCTCGACAGTGATGAACACTGAAGCTTTCTTT. Amino acids: CVSSSTVMNTEAFF.

This clonotype was seen repeatedly, ten times or more. The rearrangement joins TRBV12-5 to TRBJ2-7; possibly TRBD2 for D (5 bases). Trimming stripped 8 bases from V and 2 bases from J, with 16 bases between. The germline CDR1 and CDR2 sequences are LGHNT and FRNRAP. The CDR3 consists of 14 residues. This CDR3 is CASKLVAGAYEQYF. The CDR3, as DNA: TGTGCTAGTAAGTTGGTGGCGGGTGCCTACGAGCAGTACTTC.

The chain employs TRBV18 and TRBJ2-2; 7 bases agree with TRBD2. Germline V gene sequence: CDR1 KGHSH, CDR2 LQKENI. V trimming: 5 bases; J trimming: 0 bases; junction bases outside the gene matches: 9. The CDR3 has 17 amino acids. DNA of the CDR3: TGTGCCAGCTCAGAGCCGGGACTACTAGCGAACACCGGGGAGCTGTTTTTT. This gives the protein CASSEPGLLANTGELFF.

Comment on this clonotype: Germline is not matched at one junction end, which may reflect a read error. The V and J genes are TRBV9 and TRBJ1-2; D unresolved. Germline V CDR1 and CDR2: SGDLS, YYNGEE. This CDR3 spans 13 amino acids. In nucleotides, the CDR3 is TGTGCCAGCAGCGTCGGCCAGCACTATGGCTACGCCTTC. This encodes CASSVGQHYGYAF.

This clonotype came up a few times. The CDR3 DNA reads as TGTGCCAGCAGCTTAGATCCCTCATATTCACCCCTCCACTTT. Its protein product is CASSLDPSYSPLHF. The chain uses TRBV7-9 and TRBJ1-6; D is undetermined. From germline, CDR1 is SEHNR and CDR2 FQNEAQ (reference sequence). V was clipped by 1 base and J by 8 bases, with 9 bases between them. The CDR3 consists of 14 residues.

About this clonotype: Since the CDR3 does not end with the conserved phenylalanine or tryptophan, this likely comes from a read error. V is TRBV27 and J is TRBJ2-7, with D maybe TRBD1 (5 bases). This CDR3 is built from 16 residues. Germline CDR1 reads MNHEY; CDR2 reads SMNVEV (reference sequence). The germline V and J ends were trimmed by 6 bases and 2 bases, with 20 bases remaining between them. In DNA, the CDR3 is TGTGCCAGCAGACCCTCCCCCGGCAGGGAAGCCTACGAGCAGTACCTC. Protein: CASRPSPGREAYEQYL.

Worth noting for this clonotype: It is likely a read error, because the conserved phenylalanine at the end of the CDR3 is missing. The chain has TRBV29-1 and TRBJ2-7; maybe TRBD1 (6 bases). In germline, CDR1 is SQVTM, CDR2 ANQGSEA. This CDR3 comprises 11 residues. V lost 7 bases and J 3 bases, leaving 10 bases between the germline ends. For the CDR3, the DNA is TGCAGCGGGACACAGGGCTACGAGCAGTACCTC. Translating gives CSGTQGYEQYL.

In its sample, this clonotype was seen a few times. V is TRBV18 and J is TRBJ2-5; TRBD1 agrees at 9 bases. Trimming removed 3 bases from V and 0 bases from J; junction bases left unmatched: 5. The germline gives CDR1 KGHSH, CDR2 LQKENI. The CDR3 is 16 amino acids. CDR3 in amino acids: CASSPIDRGYQETQYF. The CDR3 coding sequence is TGTGCCAGCTCACCCATTGACAGGGGGTACCAAGAGACCCAGTACTTC.